This T cell receptor (beta chain) appears in the sequencing data of a study of radiation and T cells in renal cell carcinoma. Looked up from germline, CDR1 is SGHRS and CDR2 is YFSETQ. The CDR3 covers 15 residues. Trimming left V 3 bases short and J 0 bases short, with 7 bases between. With respect to this clone: As yet, its antigen is unknown.

Study findings and constraints: Without pretreatment biopsies, baseline tumor clonotype presence was undetermined. Top tumor clonotypes rose in blood 2 weeks post-radiation, then contracted.

Time point of the sample: blood 4 weeks post-SBRT, at nephrectomy. Specified treatment: 15 Gy SBRT to primary tumor, nephrectomy 4 weeks later. Sequenced by immunoSEQ multiplex PCR; TCRdb stores in-frame clones only, minus some. The sample holds around 180,000 clones, 88% seen once. The receptor was derived from a woman aged 50 to 60 with renal cell carcinoma. This sequence joins TRBV5-1 and TRBJ1-6, with a weak D call TRBD1 (5 bases). Material: blood, obtained from a patient whose treatment included radiotherapy and nephrectomy. Here the CDR3 reads CASSYDSSYNSPLHF. As DNA, the CDR3 is TGCGCCAGCAGCTACGACAGCTCCTATAATTCACCCCTCCACTTT.